The 3 T cell receptor beta chains below were found in one sample sequenced in a study of blood T cell repertoires in COVID-19. The assay was immunoSEQ multiplex PCR, and TCRdb's table has in-frame clones only and misses some. Seen here are some 42,000 clones, about nine tenths observed once, and the top ten hold about 0.4%. Sequenced: peripheral blood. These receptors originate from a human donor in a cohort sampled during active COVID-19.

J is TRBJ1-1 and V is TRBV6-6; no firm D call. Trimming removed 2 bases at V and 2 bases at J, with 12 bases between. This CDR3 has 15 residues. Germline-derived CDR1 and CDR2 are MNHNY and SVGAGI (reference sequence). The CDR3 nucleotides read TGTGCCAGCAGTTACAACCCGACACCTAACACTGAAGCTTTCTTT. This sequence encodes CASSYNPTPNTEAFF.

The rearrangement uses TRBV11-2 and TRBJ1-4; the match to TRBD1 covers 9 bases. The length of the CDR3 is 16 residues. Germline V lookup: CDR1 SGHAT, CDR2 FQNNGV. V lost 5 bases to trimming and J lost 4 bases; unmatched junction nucleotides: 8. Here the CDR3 DNA reads TGTGCCAGCAGCGCACACAGGGGGCCTGGTAATGAAAAACTGTTTTTT. It yields the protein CASSAHRGPGNEKLFF.

V usage is TRBV19 and J usage is TRBJ1-1; the D is unclear. This CDR3 contains 13 residues. Germline loops: CDR1 LNHDA, CDR2 SQIVND (reference sequence). Deletions cut 6 bases from V and 3 bases from J, with 11 bases between. CDR3 nucleotide sequence: TGTGCCAGTAGGAGGGTGGAGGACACTGAAGCTTTCTTT. Translated: CASRRVEDTEAFF.